This TCR beta chain is drawn from a study of T cells in narcolepsy. Whole-study context: Enrolled donors included narcolepsy type 1 or type 2 patients and healthy controls. Study-level results: Comparing one patient's CSF and blood CD4+ clonotypes highlighted HCRT- and TRIB2-specific autoreactive clonotypes. Autoreactive clone sequences were missing from some blood memory CD4+ repertoires. Healthy controls reportedly lacked the autoreactive clonotypes serially found in patients' blood.

The protocol was immunoSEQ multiplex PCR, while the TCRdb copy is restricted to in-frame clones and leaves out a portion. The repertoire holds 25,000 to 30,000 clones, with approximately 78% as singletons. This CDR3 contains 13 residues. Trimming pared 0 bases from V and 7 bases from J, leaving 7 bases between. Germline V CDR1 and CDR2: GTSNPN, SVGIG (reference sequence). Points on this clone: What it recognizes is unknown.

The chain is built from TRBV30 and TRBJ1-6; possibly TRBD1 for D (6 bases). The source of this sequence is a human donor with narcolepsy. Material for sequencing was CD45RA- memory CD4+ T cells from PBMCs. CDR3 DNA sequence: TGTGCCTGGAGTGTACAGGGAAATTCACCCCTCCACTTT. It specifies CAWSVQGNSPLHF.